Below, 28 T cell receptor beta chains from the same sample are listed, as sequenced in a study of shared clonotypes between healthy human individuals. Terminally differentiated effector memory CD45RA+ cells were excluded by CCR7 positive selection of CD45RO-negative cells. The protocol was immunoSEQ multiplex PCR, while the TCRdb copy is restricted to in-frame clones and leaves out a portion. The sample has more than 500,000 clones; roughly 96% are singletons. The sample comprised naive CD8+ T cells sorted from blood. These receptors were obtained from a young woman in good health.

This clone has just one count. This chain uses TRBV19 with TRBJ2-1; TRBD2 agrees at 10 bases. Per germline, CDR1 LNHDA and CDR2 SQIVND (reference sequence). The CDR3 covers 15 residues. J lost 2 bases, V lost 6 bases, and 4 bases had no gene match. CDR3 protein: CASRPGLATYNEQFF. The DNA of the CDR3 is TGTGCCAGTAGACCGGGACTAGCGACCTACAATGAGCAGTTCTTC.

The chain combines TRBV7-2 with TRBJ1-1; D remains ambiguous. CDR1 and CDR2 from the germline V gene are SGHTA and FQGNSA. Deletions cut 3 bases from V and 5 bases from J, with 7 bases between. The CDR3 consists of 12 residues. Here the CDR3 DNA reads TGTGCCAGCAGCTTTGGGGATACTGAAGCTTTCTTT. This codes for CASSFGDTEAFF.

The DNA for the CDR3 is TGTGCCAGCAGCGCGCCGAGGGGGTTCGGCCAAGAGACCCAGTACTTC. This translates into CASSAPRGFGQETQYF. The rearrangement links TRBV7-9 to TRBJ2-5; TRBD1 might be the D (6 bases). Trimming removed 5 bases at V and 1 base at J, with 17 bases between. The CDR3 runs to 16 residues. The germline CDR1 and CDR2 sequences are SEHNR and FQNEAQ (reference sequence). Complete variable domain (other parts from reference TRBV7-9 and TRBJ2-5): DTGVSQNPRHKITKRGQNVTFRCDPISEHNRLYWYRQTLGQGPEFLTYFQNEAQLEKSRLLSDRFSAERPKGSFSTLEIQRTEQGDSAMYLCASSAPRGFGQETQYFGPGTRLLVL.

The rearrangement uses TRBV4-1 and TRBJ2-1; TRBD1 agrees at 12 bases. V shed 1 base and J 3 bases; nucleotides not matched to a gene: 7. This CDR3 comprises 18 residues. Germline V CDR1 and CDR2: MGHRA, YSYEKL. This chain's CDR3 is CASSQGGTGGDFYNEQFF. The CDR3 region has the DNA TGCGCCAGCAGCCAAGGCGGGACAGGGGGCGACTTCTACAATGAGCAGTTCTTC.

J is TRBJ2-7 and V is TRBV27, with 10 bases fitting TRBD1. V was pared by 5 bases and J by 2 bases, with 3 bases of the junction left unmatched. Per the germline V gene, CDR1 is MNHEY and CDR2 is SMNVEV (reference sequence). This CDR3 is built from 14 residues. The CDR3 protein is CASSIGTGAYEQYF. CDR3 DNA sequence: TGTGCCAGCAGTATCGGGACAGGGGCCTACGAGCAGTACTTC.

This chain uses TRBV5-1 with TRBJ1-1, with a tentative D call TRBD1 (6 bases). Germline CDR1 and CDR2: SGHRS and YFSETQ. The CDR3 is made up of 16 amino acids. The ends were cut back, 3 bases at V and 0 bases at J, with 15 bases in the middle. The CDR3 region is CASSWTGQNLNTEAFF. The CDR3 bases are TGCGCCAGCAGCTGGACGGGACAAAATCTGAACACTGAAGCTTTCTTT.

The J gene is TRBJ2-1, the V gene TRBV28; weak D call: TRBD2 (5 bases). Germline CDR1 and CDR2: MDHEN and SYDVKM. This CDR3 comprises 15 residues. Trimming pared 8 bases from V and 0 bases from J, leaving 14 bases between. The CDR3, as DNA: TGTGCCAGCTTCAAGGGTGGGAGCTCCTACAATGAGCAGTTCTTC. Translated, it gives CASFKGGSSYNEQFF.

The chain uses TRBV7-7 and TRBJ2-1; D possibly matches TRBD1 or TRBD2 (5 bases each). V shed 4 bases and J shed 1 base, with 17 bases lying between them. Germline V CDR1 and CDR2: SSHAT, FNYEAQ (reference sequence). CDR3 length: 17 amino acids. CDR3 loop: CASSSGPEVPSYNEQFF. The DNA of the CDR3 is TGTGCCAGCAGCTCGGGACCGGAGGTACCTTCCTACAATGAGCAGTTCTTC.

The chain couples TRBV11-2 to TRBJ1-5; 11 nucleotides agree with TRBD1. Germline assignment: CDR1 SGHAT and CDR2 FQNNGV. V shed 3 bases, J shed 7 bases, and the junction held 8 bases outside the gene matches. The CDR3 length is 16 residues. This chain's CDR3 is CASSLGTGGGRQPQHF. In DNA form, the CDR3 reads TGTGCCAGCAGCTTGGGGACAGGGGGTGGGAGACAGCCCCAGCATTTT.

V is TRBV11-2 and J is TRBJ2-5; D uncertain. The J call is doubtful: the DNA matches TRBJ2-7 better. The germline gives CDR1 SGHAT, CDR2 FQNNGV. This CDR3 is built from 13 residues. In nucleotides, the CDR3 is TGTGCCAGCAGCTTAGGGGCAGTACCCGAGCAGTACTTC. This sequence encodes CASSLGAVPEQYF.

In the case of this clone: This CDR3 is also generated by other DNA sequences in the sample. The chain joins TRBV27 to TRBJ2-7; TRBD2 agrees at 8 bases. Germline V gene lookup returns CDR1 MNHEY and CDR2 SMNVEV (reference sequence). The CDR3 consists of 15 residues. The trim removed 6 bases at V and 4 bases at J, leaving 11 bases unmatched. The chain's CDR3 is CASSPSTSGTYEQYF. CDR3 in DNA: TGTGCCAGCAGCCCCTCTACTAGCGGAACTTACGAGCAGTACTTC.

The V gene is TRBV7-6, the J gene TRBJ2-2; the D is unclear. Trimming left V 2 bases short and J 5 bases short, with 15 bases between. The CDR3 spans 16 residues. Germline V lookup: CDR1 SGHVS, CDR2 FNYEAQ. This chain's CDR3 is CASSLYRFDGTGELFF. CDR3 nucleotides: TGTGCCAGCAGCTTATATCGCTTTGATGGAACCGGGGAGCTGTTTTTT.

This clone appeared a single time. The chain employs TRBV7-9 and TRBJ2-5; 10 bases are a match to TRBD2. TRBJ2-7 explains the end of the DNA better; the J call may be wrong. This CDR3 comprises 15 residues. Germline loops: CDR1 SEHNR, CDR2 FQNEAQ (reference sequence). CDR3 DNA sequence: TGTGCCAGCAGCTCGCCTAGCGGGAGTCGGTACGAGCAGTACTTC. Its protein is CASSSPSGSRYEQYF.

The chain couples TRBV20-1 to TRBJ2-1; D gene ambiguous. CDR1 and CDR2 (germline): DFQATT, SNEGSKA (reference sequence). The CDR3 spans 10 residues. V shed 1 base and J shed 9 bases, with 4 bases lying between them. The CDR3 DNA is TGCAGTGCTAGAGCGATTGAGCAGTTCTTC. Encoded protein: CSARAIEQFF.

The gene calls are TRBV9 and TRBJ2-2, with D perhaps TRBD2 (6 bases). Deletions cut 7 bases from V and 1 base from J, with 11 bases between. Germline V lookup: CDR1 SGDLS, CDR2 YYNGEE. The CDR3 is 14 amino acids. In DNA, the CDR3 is TGTGCCAGCCAAGGGACTGGGAACACCGGGGAGCTGTTTTTT. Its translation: CASQGTGNTGELFF. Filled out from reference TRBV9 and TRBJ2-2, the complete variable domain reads DSGVTQTPKHLITATGQRVTLRCSPRSGDLSVYWYQQSLDQGLQFLIQYYNGEERAKGNILERFSAQQFPDLHSELNLSSLELGDSALYFCASQGTGNTGELFFGEGSRLTVL.

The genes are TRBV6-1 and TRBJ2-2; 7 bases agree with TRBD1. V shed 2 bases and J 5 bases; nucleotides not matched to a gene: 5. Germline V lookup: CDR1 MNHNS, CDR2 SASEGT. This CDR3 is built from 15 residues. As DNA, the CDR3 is TGTGCCAGCAGTGAAACAGGGGCGCGGACCGGGGAGCTGTTTTTT. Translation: CASSETGARTGELFF.

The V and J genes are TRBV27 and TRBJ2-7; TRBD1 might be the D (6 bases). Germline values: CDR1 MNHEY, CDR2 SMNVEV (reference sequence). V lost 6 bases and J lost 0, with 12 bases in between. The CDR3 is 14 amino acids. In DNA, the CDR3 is TGTGCCAGCAGGCAGGGGTCCGTCTCCTACGAGCAGTACTTC. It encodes CASRQGSVSYEQYF.

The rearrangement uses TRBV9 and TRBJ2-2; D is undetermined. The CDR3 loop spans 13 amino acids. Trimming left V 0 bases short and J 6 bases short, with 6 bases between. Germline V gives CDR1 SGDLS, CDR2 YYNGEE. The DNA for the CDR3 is TGTGCCAGCAGCGTAGCGACCGCCGGGGAGCTGTTTTTT. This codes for CASSVATAGELFF.

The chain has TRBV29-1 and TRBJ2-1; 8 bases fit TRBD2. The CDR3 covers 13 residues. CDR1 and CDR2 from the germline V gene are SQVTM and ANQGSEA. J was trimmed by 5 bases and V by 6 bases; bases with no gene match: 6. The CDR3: CSVREALNNEQFF. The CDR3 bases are TGCAGCGTGCGGGAGGCCCTAAACAATGAGCAGTTCTTC.

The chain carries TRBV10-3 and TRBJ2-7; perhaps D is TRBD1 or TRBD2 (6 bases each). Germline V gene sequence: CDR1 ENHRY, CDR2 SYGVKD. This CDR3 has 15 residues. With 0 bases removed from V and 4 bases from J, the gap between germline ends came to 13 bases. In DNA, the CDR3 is TGTGCCATCAGTGAGTCGGGGGGCCCGGGGTACGAGCAGTACTTC. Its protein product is CAISESGGPGYEQYF.

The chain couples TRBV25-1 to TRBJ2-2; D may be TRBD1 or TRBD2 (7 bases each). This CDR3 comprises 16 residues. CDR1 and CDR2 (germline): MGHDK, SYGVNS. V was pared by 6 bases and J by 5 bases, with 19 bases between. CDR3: CASSPMGGGMTGELFF. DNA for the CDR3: TGTGCCAGCAGCCCAATGGGAGGGGGCATGACCGGGGAGCTGTTTTTT.

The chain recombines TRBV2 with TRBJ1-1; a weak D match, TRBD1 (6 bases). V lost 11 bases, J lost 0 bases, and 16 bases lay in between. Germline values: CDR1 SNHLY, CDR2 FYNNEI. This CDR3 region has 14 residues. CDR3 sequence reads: CAAKVGAMNTEAFF. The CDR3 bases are TGTGCCGCAAAGGTGGGGGCCATGAACACTGAAGCTTTCTTT.

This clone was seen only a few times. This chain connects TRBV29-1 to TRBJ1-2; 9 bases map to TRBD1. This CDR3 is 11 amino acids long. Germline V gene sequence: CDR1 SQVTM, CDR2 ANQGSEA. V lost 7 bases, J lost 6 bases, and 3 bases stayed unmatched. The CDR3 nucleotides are TGCAGCGCGAGGACAGGGGATGGCTACACCTTC. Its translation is CSARTGDGYTF.

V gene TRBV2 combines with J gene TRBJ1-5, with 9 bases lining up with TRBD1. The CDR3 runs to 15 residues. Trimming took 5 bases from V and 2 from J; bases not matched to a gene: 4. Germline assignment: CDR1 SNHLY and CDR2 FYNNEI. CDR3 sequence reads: CASSWTGEGNQPQHF. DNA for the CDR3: TGTGCCAGCAGTTGGACAGGGGAGGGCAATCAGCCCCAGCATTTT. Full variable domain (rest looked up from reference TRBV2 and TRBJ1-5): EPEVTQTPSHQVTQMGQEVILRCVPISNHLYFYWYRQILGQKVEFLVSFYNNEISEKSEIFDDQFSVERPDGSNFTLKIRSTKLEDSAMYFCASSWTGEGNQPQHFGDGTRLSIL.

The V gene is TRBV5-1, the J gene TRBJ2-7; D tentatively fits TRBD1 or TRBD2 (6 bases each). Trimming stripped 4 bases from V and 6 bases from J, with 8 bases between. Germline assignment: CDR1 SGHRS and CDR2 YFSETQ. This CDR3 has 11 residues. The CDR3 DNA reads TGCGCCAGCAGCGAGGGGGGCGAGCAGTACTTC. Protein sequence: CASSEGGEQYF.

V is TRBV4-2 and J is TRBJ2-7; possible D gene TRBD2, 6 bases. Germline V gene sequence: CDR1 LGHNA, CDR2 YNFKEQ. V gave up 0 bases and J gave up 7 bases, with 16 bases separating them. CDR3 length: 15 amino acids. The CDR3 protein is CASSQEATAGGEQYF. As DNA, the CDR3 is TGTGCCAGCAGCCAAGAGGCGACTGCCGGGGGTGAGCAGTACTTC.

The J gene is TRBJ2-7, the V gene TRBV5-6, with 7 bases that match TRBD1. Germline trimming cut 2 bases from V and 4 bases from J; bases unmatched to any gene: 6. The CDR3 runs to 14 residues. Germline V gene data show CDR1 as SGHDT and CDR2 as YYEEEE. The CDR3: CASSFQGDNYEQYF. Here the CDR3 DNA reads TGTGCCAGCAGCTTCCAGGGGGATAATTACGAGCAGTACTTC.

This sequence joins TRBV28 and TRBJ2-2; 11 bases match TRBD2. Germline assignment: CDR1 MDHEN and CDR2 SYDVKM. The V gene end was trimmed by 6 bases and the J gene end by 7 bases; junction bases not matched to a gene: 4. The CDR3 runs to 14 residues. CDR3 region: CASSTSGSGGELFF. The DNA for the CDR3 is TGTGCCAGCAGCACTAGCGGGAGTGGCGGGGAGCTGTTTTTT.